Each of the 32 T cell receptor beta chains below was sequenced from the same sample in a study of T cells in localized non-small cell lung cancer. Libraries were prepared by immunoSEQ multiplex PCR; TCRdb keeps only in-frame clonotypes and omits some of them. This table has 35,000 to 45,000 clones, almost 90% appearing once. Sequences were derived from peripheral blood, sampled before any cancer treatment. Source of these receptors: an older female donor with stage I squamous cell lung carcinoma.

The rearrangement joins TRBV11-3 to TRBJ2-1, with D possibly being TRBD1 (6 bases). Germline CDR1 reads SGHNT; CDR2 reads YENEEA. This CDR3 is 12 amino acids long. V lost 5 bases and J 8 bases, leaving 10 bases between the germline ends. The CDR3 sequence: CASSRDNHEQFF. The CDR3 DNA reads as TGTGCCAGCAGCCGGGACAACCATGAGCAGTTCTTC. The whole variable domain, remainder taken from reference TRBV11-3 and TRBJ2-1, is EAGVVQSPRYKIIEKKQPVAFWCNPISGHNTLYWYLQNLGQGPELLIRYENEEAVDDSQLPKDRFSAERLKGVDSTLKIQPAELGDSAVYLCASSRDNHEQFFGPGTRLTVL.

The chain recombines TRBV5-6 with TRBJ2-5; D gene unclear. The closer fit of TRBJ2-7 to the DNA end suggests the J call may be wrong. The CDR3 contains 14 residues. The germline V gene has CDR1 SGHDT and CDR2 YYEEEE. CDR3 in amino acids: CASSLAGYSYEQYF. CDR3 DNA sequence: TGTGCCAGCAGCTTAGCCGGCTACTCCTACGAGCAGTACTTC.

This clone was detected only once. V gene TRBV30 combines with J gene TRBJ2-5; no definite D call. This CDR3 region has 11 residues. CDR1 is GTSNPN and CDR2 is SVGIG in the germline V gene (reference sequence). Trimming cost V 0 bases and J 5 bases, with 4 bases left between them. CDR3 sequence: CAWSVRETQYF. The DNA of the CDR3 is TGTGCCTGGAGTGTACGGGAGACCCAGTACTTC.

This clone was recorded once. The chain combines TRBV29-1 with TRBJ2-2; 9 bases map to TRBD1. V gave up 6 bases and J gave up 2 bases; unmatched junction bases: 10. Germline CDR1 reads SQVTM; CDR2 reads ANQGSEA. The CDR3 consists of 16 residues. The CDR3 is CSVPLGQGFNTGELFF. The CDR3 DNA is TGCAGCGTCCCGCTGGGACAGGGATTCAACACCGGGGAGCTGTTTTTT.

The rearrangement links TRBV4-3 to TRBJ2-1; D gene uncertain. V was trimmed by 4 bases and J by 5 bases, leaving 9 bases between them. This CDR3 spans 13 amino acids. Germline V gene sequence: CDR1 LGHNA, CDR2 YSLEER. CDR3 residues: CASSRGVDNEQFF. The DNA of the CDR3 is TGCGCCAGCAGCCGAGGCGTGGACAATGAGCAGTTCTTC.

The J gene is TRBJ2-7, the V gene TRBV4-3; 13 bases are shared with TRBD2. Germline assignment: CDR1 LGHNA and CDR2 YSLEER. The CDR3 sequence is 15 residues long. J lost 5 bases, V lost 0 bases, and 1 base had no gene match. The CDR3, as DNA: TGCGCCAGCAGCCAAGATACTAGCGGGAGGGACGAGCAGTACTTC. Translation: CASSQDTSGRDEQYF.

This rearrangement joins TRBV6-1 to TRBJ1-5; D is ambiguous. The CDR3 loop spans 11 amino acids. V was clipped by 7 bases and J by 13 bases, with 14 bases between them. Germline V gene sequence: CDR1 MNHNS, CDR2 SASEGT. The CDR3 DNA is TGTGCCAGCATGGAGCCCCCGGGGCAGCATTTT. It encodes CASMEPPGQHF.

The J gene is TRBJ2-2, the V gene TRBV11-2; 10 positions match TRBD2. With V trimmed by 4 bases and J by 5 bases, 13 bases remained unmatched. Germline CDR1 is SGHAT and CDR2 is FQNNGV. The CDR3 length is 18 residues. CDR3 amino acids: CASSSGGASGSWTGELFF. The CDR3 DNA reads TGTGCCAGCAGCTCTGGAGGGGCTAGCGGGAGTTGGACCGGGGAGCTGTTTTTT. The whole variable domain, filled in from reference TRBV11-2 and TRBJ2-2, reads EAGVAQSPRYKIIEKRQSVAFWCNPISGHATLYWYQQILGQGPKLLIQFQNNGVVDDSQLPKDRFSAERLKGVDSTLKIQPAKLEDSAVYLCASSSGGASGSWTGELFFGEGSRLTVL.

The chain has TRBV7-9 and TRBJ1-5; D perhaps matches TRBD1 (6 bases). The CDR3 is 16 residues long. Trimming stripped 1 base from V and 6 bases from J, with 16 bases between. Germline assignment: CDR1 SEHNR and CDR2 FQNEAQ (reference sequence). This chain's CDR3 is CASSLVVGAQGQPQHF. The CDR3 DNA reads TGTGCCAGCAGCTTAGTTGTAGGGGCACAGGGTCAGCCCCAGCATTTT.

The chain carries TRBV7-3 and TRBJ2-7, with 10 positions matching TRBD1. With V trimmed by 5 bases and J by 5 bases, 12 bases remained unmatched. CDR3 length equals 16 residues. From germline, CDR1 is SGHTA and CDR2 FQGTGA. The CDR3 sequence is CASSPTPGTGDHEQYF. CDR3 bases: TGTGCCAGCAGCCCCACCCCCGGGACAGGGGACCACGAGCAGTACTTC.

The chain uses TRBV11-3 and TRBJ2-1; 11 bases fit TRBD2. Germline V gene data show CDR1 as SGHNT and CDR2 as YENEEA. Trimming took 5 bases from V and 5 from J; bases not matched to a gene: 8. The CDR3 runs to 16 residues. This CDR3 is CASSQSLAGGNNEQFF. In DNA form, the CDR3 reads TGTGCCAGCAGCCAGAGCCTAGCGGGAGGAAACAATGAGCAGTTCTTC.

DNA of the CDR3: TGTGCCAGCAGTGAAGGGGGGAGGGGCGGACGACTGTTTTTT. This codes for CASSEGGRGGRLFF. This sequence joins TRBV6-1 and TRBJ1-4, with D maybe TRBD1 (5 bases). Germline-derived CDR1 and CDR2 are MNHNS and SASEGT. This CDR3 is 14 amino acids long. Trimming stripped 1 base from V and 13 bases from J, with 16 bases between.

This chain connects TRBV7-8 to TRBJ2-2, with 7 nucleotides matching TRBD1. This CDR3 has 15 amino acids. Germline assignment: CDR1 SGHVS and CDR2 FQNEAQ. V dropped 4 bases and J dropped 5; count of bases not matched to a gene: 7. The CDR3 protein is CASSSGTVRTGELFF. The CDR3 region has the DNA TGTGCCAGCAGCTCCGGGACAGTTAGGACCGGGGAGCTGTTTTTT.

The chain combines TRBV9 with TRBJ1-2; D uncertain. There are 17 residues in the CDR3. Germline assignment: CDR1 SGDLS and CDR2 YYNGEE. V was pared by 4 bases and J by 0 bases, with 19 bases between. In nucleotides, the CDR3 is TGTGCCAGCAGCCCCCCCCGTGGTGGGGAAGCTAACTATGGCTACACCTTC. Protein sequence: CASSPPRGGEANYGYTF.

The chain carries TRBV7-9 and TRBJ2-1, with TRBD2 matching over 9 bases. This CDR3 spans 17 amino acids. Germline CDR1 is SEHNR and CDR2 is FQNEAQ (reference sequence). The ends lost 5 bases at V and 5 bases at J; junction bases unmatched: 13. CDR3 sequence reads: CASSPRMGLASHNEQFF. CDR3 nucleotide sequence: TGTGCCAGCAGCCCTCGGATGGGACTAGCTTCCCACAATGAGCAGTTCTTC.

CDR3 DNA sequence: TGTGCCAGCAGCCTACCACAGGGGTCGCGAGAGCAGTACTTC. Its translation: CASSLPQGSREQYF. V usage is TRBV5-6 and J usage is TRBJ2-7; 7 bases fit TRBD1. The V gene's germline CDR1 is SGHDT and CDR2 YYEEEE. The CDR3 is made up of 14 amino acids. V dropped 4 bases and J dropped 7; count of bases not matched to a gene: 11.

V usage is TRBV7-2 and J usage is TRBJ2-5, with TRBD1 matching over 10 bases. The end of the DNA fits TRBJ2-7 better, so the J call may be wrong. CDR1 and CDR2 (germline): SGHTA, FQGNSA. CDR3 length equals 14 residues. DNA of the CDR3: TGTGCCAGCAGCCGTCGGGACAGGGGCTACGAGCAGTACTTC. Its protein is CASSRRDRGYEQYF.

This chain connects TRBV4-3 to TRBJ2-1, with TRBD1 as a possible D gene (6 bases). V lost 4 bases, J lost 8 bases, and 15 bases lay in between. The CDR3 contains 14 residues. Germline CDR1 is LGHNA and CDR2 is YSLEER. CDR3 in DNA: TGCGCCAGCAGCCTAGGAGTTGAGGGGGATGAGCAGTTCTTC. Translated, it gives CASSLGVEGDEQFF.

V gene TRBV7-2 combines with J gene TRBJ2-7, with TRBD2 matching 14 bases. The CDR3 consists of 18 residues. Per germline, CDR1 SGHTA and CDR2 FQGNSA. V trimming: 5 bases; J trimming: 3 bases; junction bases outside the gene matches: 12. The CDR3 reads CASSNPGLAGVGNYEQYF. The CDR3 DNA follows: TGTGCCAGCAGCAACCCGGGACTAGCGGGAGTCGGGAACTACGAGCAGTACTTC.

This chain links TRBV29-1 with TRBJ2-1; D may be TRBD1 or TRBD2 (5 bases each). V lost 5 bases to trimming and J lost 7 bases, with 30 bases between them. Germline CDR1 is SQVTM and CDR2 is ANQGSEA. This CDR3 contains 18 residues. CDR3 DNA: TGCAGCGTTAAAGGGACCCTTGGGATGAGGGGCCCCGGGAATGAGCAGTTCTTC. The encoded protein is CSVKGTLGMRGPGNEQFF.

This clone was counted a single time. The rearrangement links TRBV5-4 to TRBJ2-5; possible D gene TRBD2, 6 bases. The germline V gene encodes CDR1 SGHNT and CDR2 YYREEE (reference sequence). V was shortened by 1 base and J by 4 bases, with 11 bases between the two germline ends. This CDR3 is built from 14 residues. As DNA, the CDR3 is TGTGCCAGCAGCTTGCAGGCCGGGGGAGAGACCCAGTACTTC. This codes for CASSLQAGGETQYF. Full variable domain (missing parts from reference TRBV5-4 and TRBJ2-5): ETGVTQSPTHLIKTRGQQVTLRCSSQSGHNTVSWYQQALGQGPQFIFQYYREEENGRGNFPPRFSGLQFPNYSSELNVNALELDDSALYLCASSLQAGGETQYFGPGTRLLVL.

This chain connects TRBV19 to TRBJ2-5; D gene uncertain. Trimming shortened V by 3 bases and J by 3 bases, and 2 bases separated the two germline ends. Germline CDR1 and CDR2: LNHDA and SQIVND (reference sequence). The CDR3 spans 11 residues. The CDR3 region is CASSIEETQYF. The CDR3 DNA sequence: TGTGCCAGTAGTATCGAAGAGACCCAGTACTTC.

The CDR3 coding sequence is TGTGCCAGCAGCGAAGAGGAGAGCCGCTCTGGAAACACCATATATTTT. This gives the protein CASSEEESRSGNTIYF. The rearrangement links TRBV7-8 to TRBJ1-3; D not resolved. Germline V CDR1 and CDR2: SGHVS, FQNEAQ. The CDR3 totals 16 residues. Trimming cost V 5 bases and J 0 bases, with 14 bases left between them.

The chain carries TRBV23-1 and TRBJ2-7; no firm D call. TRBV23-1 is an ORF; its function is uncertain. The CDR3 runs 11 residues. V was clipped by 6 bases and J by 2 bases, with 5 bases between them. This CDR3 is CASRSTYEQYF. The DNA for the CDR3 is TGCGCCAGCAGGTCTACCTACGAGCAGTACTTC.

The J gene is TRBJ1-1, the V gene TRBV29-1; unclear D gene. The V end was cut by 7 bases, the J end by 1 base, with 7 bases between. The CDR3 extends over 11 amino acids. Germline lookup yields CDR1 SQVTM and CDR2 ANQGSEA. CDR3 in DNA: TGCAGCGCGAGGGAGAACACTGAAGCTTTCTTT. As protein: CSARENTEAFF.

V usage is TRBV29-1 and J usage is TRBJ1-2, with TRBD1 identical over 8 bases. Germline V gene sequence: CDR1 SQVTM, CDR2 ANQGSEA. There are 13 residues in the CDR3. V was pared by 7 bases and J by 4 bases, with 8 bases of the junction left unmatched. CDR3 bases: TGCAGCGCTGGACAGGGTGTTCCCTATGGCTACACCTTC. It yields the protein CSAGQGVPYGYTF.

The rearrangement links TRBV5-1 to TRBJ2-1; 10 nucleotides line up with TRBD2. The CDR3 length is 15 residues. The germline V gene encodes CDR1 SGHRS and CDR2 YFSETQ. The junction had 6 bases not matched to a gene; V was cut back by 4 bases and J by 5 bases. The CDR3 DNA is TGCGCCAGCAGCCGCGGGACTAGCGAGAACAATGAGCAGTTCTTC. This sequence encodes CASSRGTSENNEQFF.

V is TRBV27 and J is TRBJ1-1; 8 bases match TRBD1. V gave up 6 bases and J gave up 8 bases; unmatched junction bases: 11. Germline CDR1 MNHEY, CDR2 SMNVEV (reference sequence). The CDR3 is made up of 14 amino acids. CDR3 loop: CASRSTGGVGEAFF. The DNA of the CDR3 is TGTGCCAGCAGGTCTACAGGGGGTGTTGGGGAAGCTTTCTTT.

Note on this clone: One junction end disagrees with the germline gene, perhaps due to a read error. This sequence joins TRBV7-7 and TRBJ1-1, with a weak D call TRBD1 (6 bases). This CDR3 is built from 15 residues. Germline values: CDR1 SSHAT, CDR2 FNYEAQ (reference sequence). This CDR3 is CASNFRGSGNTEAFF. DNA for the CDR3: TGTGCTAGCAACTTTAGGGGGTCTGGGAACACTGAAGCTTTCTTT.

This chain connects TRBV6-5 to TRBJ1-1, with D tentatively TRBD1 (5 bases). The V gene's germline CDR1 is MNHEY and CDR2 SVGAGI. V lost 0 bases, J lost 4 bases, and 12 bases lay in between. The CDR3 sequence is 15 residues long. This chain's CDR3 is CASSYSRWGGTEAFF. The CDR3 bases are TGTGCCAGCAGTTACTCGAGGTGGGGCGGCACTGAAGCTTTCTTT.

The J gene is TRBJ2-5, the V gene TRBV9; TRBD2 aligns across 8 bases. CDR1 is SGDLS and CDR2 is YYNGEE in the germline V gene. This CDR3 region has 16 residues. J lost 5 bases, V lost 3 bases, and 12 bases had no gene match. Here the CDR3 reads CASSAHKRGGSETQYF. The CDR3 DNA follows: TGTGCCAGCAGCGCCCATAAACGGGGGGGCTCGGAGACCCAGTACTTC.

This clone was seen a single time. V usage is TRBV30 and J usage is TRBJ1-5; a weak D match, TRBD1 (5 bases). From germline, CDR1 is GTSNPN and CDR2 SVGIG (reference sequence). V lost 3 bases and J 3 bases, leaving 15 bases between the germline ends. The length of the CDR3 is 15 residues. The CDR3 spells CAWSLRGKNNQPQHF. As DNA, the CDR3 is TGTGCCTGGAGCCTCCGGGGGAAAAACAATCAGCCCCAGCATTTT.